The entry that follows covers one T cell receptor beta chain sequence. This specimen comes from a study of cytomegalovirus exposure and HLA in healthy donors. The CDR3 extends over 12 amino acids. V shed 9 bases and J 7 bases; nucleotides not matched to a gene: 6. Germline V gene data show CDR1 as MDHEN and CDR2 as SYDVKM. Libraries were prepared by immunoSEQ multiplex PCR; TCRdb keeps only in-frame clonotypes and omits some of them. In the table there are about 65,000 clones, around 96% of which are singletons. This rearrangement joins TRBV28 to TRBJ2-5; 9 nucleotides align to TRBD1. This sequence was found in a man between 18 and 35 years old in good health and CMV-seropositive. Sequencing was carried out using PBMCs. The CDR3 sequence is CASRQGGGTQYF. CDR3 coding DNA: TGTGCCAGTAGACAGGGGGGTGGGACCCAGTACTTC.